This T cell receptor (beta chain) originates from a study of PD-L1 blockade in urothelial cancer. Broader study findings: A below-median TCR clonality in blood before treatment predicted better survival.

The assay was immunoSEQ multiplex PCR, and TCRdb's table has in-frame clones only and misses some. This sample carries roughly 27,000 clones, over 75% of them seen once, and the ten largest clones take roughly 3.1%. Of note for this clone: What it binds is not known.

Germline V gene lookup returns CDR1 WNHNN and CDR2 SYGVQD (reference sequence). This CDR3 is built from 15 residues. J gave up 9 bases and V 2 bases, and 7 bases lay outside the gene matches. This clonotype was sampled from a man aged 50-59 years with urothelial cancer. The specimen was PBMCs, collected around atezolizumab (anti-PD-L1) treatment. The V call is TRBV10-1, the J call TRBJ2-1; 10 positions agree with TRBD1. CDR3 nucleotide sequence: TGCGCCAGCAGTGAGGACAGGGGGCCTGTTCCTGAGCAGTTCTTC. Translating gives CASSEDRGPVPEQFF.